The 21 T cell receptor beta chains presented below share a single source sample, sequenced in a study of blood T cell repertoires in COVID-19. The method was immunoSEQ multiplex PCR; TCRdb's version includes in-frame clones alone and lacks a portion of them. The table lists over 150,000 clones, roughly 86% of them singletons. The sample was peripheral blood. Receptor source: a man aged 35-49 years with active or convalescent COVID-19.

The gene calls are TRBV19 and TRBJ2-7; D not resolved. The CDR3 covers 13 residues. Germline CDR1 and CDR2: LNHDA and SQIVND (reference sequence). V lost 5 bases and J lost 0, with 8 bases in between. Here the CDR3 reads CASSPPDSYEQYF. The CDR3 DNA reads TGTGCCAGTAGTCCGCCAGACTCCTACGAGCAGTACTTC.

V gene TRBV12-3 or TRBV12-4 combines with J gene TRBJ2-5; D call uncertain. The ends were cut back, 6 bases at V and 5 bases at J, with 10 bases in the middle. CDR3 length equals 12 residues. The CDR3 reads CASSLTWETQYF. The CDR3 nucleotides read TGTGCCAGCAGCTTAACTTGGGAGACCCAGTACTTC.

The gene calls are TRBV18 and TRBJ1-2; 10 bases are shared with TRBD1. After removal of 8 bases from V and 8 bases from J, the junction contained 5 bases not matched to a gene. The CDR3 is made up of 12 amino acids. The germline V gene has CDR1 KGHSH and CDR2 LQKENI. This CDR3 is CASPRDRGGYTF. CDR3 nucleotides: TGTGCCAGCCCGAGGGACAGGGGCGGCTACACCTTC.

The V call is TRBV18, the J call TRBJ1-1; 7 bases map to TRBD1. The junction had 4 bases not matched to a gene; V was cut back by 3 bases and J by 0 bases. There are 15 residues in the CDR3. From germline, CDR1 is KGHSH and CDR2 LQKENI. Written as DNA, the CDR3 is TGTGCCAGCTCACCCCGGACAGGTTTGAACACTGAAGCTTTCTTT. Translation gives CASSPRTGLNTEAFF.

The J gene is TRBJ1-5, the V gene TRBV7-9, with 7 positions matching TRBD1. The germline CDR1 and CDR2 sequences are SEHNR and FQNEAQ (reference sequence). V gave up 4 bases and J gave up 6 bases; unmatched junction bases: 9. The length of the CDR3 is 15 residues. The CDR3 loop is CASSSDREELQPQHF. DNA for the CDR3: TGTGCCAGCAGCTCCGACAGGGAGGAACTTCAGCCCCAGCATTTT.

This chain connects TRBV7-3 to TRBJ2-2; tentatively, D is TRBD2 (5 bases). The V end lost 3 bases, the J end lost 3 bases, and 14 bases lay between the germline ends. The germline gives CDR1 SGHTA, CDR2 FQGTGA. The CDR3 extends over 16 amino acids. CDR3 loop: CASSFTGWHDTGELFF. CDR3 bases: TGTGCCAGCAGCTTCACGGGGTGGCATGACACCGGGGAGCTGTTTTTT.

The V gene is TRBV29-1, the J gene TRBJ2-3, with D perhaps TRBD2 (5 bases). V lost 0 bases and J lost 3, with 19 bases in between. The CDR3 has 17 amino acids. Germline CDR1 is SQVTM and CDR2 is ANQGSEA. The CDR3 nucleotides read TGCAGCGTTGAAGATCTGAGCGGTAGATCTGTTACAGATACGCAGTATTTT. Its translation is CSVEDLSGRSVTDTQYF.

The count of this clone is one. V gene TRBV5-1 combines with J gene TRBJ2-5; D may be TRBD2 (6 bases). CDR3 length equals 14 residues. Germline loops: CDR1 SGHRS, CDR2 YFSETQ. The V end was cut by 0 bases, the J end by 2 bases, with 8 bases between. Written as DNA, the CDR3 is TGCGCCAGCAGCTTGGTTCGGGGGCAAGAGACCCAGTACTTC. It codes for CASSLVRGQETQYF.

The chain combines TRBV7-2 with TRBJ1-2; possible D gene TRBD1, 6 bases. This CDR3 is 16 amino acids long. V was shortened by 5 bases and J by 3 bases, with 19 bases between the two germline ends. Germline V lookup: CDR1 SGHTA, CDR2 FQGNSA. Written as DNA, the CDR3 is TGTGCCAGCAGCCGCGGGGGGGCTGAAAGAGACTATGGCTACACCTTC. It specifies CASSRGGAERDYGYTF.

The V call is TRBV3-1 (or the pseudogene TRBV3-2), the J call TRBJ2-1; the match to TRBD2 covers 7 bases. The trim removed 4 bases at V and 9 bases at J, leaving 18 bases unmatched. Germline V gene data show CDR1 as LGHDT and CDR2 as YNNKEL (reference sequence). The CDR3 is 17 residues long. CDR3 nucleotides: TGTGCCAGCAGCCCACTAACGACTAGTCGGGGGGTCGGTGAGCAGTTCTTC. Its protein is CASSPLTTSRGVGEQFF.

V and J are TRBV6-5 and TRBJ2-6; maybe TRBD1 (6 bases). Per germline, CDR1 MNHEY and CDR2 SVGAGI. V was clipped by 6 bases and J by 0 bases, with 9 bases between them. The CDR3 spans 15 residues. The CDR3 sequence: CASSEDSSGANVLTF. The CDR3 bases are TGTGCCAGCAGCGAGGACAGCTCTGGGGCCAACGTCCTGACTTTC.

This clone has only one observation. The chain is built from TRBV12-5 and TRBJ2-2, with a tentative D call TRBD1 (7 bases). The V gene lost 4 bases and the J gene lost 0 bases, with 18 bases spanning the gap. There are 18 residues in the CDR3. Germline V gene sequence: CDR1 LGHNT, CDR2 FRNRAP. CDR3 DNA sequence: TGTGCTAGTGGTTCCCTTGCGGGACAGAGATCGAACACCGGGGAGCTGTTTTTT. Residues: CASGSLAGQRSNTGELFF.

The V gene is TRBV4-1, the J gene TRBJ1-5, with 7 bases identical to TRBD1. Per germline, CDR1 MGHRA and CDR2 YSYEKL. The CDR3 runs to 16 residues. Trimming at V came to 2 bases and at J to 5 bases, leaving 9 bases not matched to a gene. The CDR3 loop reads CASSQPTGRRDQPQHF. The CDR3 nucleotides are TGCGCCAGCAGCCAACCGACAGGGCGTAGAGATCAGCCCCAGCATTTT.

The rearrangement uses TRBV5-6 and TRBJ1-6; 8 positions agree with TRBD1. The CDR3 consists of 17 residues. With 4 bases clipped from V and 1 base from J, the junction kept 7 bases outside the gene matches. Germline V CDR1 and CDR2: SGHDT, YYEEEE. The CDR3 DNA sequence: TGTGCCAGCAGCCAGGGCAGGGGGCATTCCTATAATTCACCCCTCCACTTT. It specifies CASSQGRGHSYNSPLHF.

The gene calls are TRBV19 and TRBJ1-1; D not resolved. V was clipped by 9 bases and J by 3 bases, with 17 bases between them. Germline lookup yields CDR1 LNHDA and CDR2 SQIVND (reference sequence). There are 14 residues in the CDR3. The CDR3 spells CASHPSGRYTEAFF. The CDR3 DNA follows: TGTGCCAGCCACCCGTCAGGAAGGTACACTGAAGCTTTCTTT. The variable domain in full, with the rest retrieved from reference TRBV19 and TRBJ1-1, is DGGITQSPKYLFRKEGQNVTLSCEQNLNHDAMYWYRQDPGQGLRLIYYSQIVNDFQKGDIAEGYSVSREKKESFPLTVTSAQKNPTAFYLCASHPSGRYTEAFFGQGTRLTVV.

The chain carries TRBV5-1 and TRBJ2-1, with D possibly matching TRBD1 (5 bases). Germline loops: CDR1 SGHRS, CDR2 YFSETQ. The ends were cut back, 7 bases at V and 9 bases at J, with 17 bases in the middle. This CDR3 has 13 residues. DNA for the CDR3: TGCGCCAGCTCACGTACCCAGGGCGGTGAGCAGTTCTTC. Translation gives CASSRTQGGEQFF.

The chain is built from TRBV5-6 and TRBJ2-5, with D unresolved. Trimming pared 3 bases from V and 5 bases from J, leaving 8 bases between. This CDR3 comprises 12 residues. CDR1 is SGHDT and CDR2 is YYEEEE in the germline V gene. CDR3 bases: TGTGCCAGCAGCTCGGGTTTGGAGACCCAGTACTTC. It specifies CASSSGLETQYF.

In nucleotides, the CDR3 is TGCGCCAGCAGCTACCCGGGGTCTGGGGCCAACGTCCTGACTTTC. It specifies CASSYPGSGANVLTF. The rearrangement joins TRBV5-1 to TRBJ2-6; D may be TRBD2 (5 bases). V lost 3 bases and J lost 1, with 8 bases in between. Germline assignment: CDR1 SGHRS and CDR2 YFSETQ. There are 15 residues in the CDR3.

The chain links TRBV27 to TRBJ2-7; D is perhaps TRBD2 (6 bases). Germline V gene sequence: CDR1 MNHEY, CDR2 SMNVEV (reference sequence). With 2 bases removed from V and 4 bases from J, the gap between germline ends came to 12 bases. This CDR3 is built from 14 residues. CDR3 nucleotide sequence: TGTGCCAGCAGTTTACTGCGGGGCAGTTACGAGCAGTACTTC. This gives the protein CASSLLRGSYEQYF.

The chain has TRBV24-1 and TRBJ1-5; 9 bases align to TRBD1. CDR1 and CDR2 (germline): KGHDR, SFDVKD. The length of the CDR3 is 16 residues. The V and J ends lost 3 bases and 4 bases, in that order; junction bases with no gene match: 6. The CDR3 nucleotides read TGTGCCACCAGTGATGCCGGGACAGGGTGGAATCAGCCCCAGCATTTT. Amino acid sequence: CATSDAGTGWNQPQHF.

The chain couples TRBV5-1 to TRBJ1-1; TRBD1 might be the D (6 bases). Trimming took 4 bases from V and 0 from J, leaving 13 bases between them. Germline CDR1 is SGHRS and CDR2 is YFSETQ. CDR3 length: 15 residues. The CDR3 region is CASSIQQGMNTEAFF. The CDR3 bases are TGCGCCAGCAGCATACAACAGGGAATGAACACTGAAGCTTTCTTT.